This T cell receptor (beta chain) was sequenced in a study of monozygotic twins with inflammatory bowel disease. For every TCR library, around 3,700 ng of total RNA was used. Eight reactions per sample, run separately, yielded cDNA. Reprocessing the 5' RACE reads, TCRdb reports a single entry for every CDR3 protein and omits DNA. This table lists about 110,000 distinct CDR3 sequences. Study observations and caveats: The study supported no single strong signal or clonotype linked to IBD. Among the T cells, different subtypes could not be distinguished.

The germline V gene encodes CDR1 LNHDA and CDR2 SQIVND (reference sequence). This CDR3 has 14 residues. Points on this clonotype: The antigen is undetermined.

The source material was blood. The origin of this receptor is a human donor with ulcerative colitis or Crohn's disease, or a healthy co-twin of an affected twin (not recorded which). This chain joins TRBV19 and TRBJ2-7; TCRdb selects TRBD1, and the lack of DNA leaves this call unchecked. The CDR3 sequence: CASSIGTASYEQYF.